This T cell receptor (beta chain) emerged from a study of blood T cell repertoires in COVID-19. Overall study: Sites across the United States, Italy and Spain contributed samples from acute and convalescent COVID-19. PBMCs, B-cell-depleted T cells, or T cells were the source of the cDNA or gDNA that made up the material.

Per the original data handling: By means of reference gene primer amplification, nucleated cell counts were estimated. The table came from immunoSEQ multiplex PCR; TCRdb's copy has only in-frame clones and leaves some out. Clone size and the V and J calls come from that table; the DNA yielded D and trimming. The sample lists under 300,000 clones; more than 75% were seen once. Either two negative PCRs, clearance, or symptom resolution qualified Cohort 3 donors as recovered. Between the trimmed V and J ends, which lost 1 base and 11 bases, there was a span of 15 bases. This CDR3 has 13 amino acids. Germline V gene lookup returns CDR1 LGHNT and CDR2 FRNRAP.

The sequence was collected from a man aged 18 to 29 who had recovered from COVID-19. The sample was PBMCs or T cells enriched from blood (not recorded which). The J gene is TRBJ2-7, the V gene TRBV12-5, with D possibly TRBD1 on 5 matching bases. In DNA form, the CDR3 reads TGTGCTAGTGGTTTGGAAATATTGGGCAGGGAGTACTTC. As protein: CASGLEILGREYF.